The 17 T cell receptor beta chains below come from one sample, sequenced in a study of T cells in tuberculosis (dated by TCRdb to the late 2010s). Library creation used the immunoSEQ multiplex PCR assay. As stored in TCRdb, this immuneACCESS dataset retains in-frame rearrangements with V and J assigned. A fraction of the clones does not appear; measured against another copy, unresolved V genes explain less than half of the discrepancy, and the remainder lacks a known reason. The sample table contains around 29,000 clones; only one count was recorded for about 92% of them. The ten largest account for over 4.5% of the sample. The sequencing input was PBMCs. These receptors came from a donor aged 10-29 years with latent tuberculosis or without tuberculosis infection.

This chain links TRBV7-8 with TRBJ1-3; D uncertain. The germline CDR1 and CDR2 sequences are SGHVS and FQNEAQ. The ends were cut back, 5 bases at V and 1 base at J, with 12 bases in the middle. CDR3 length: 15 amino acids. DNA of the CDR3: TGTGCCAGCAGCCCTTCTGCGGGATCTGGAAACACCATATATTTT. This gives the protein CASSPSAGSGNTIYF.

The chain joins TRBV7-3 to TRBJ1-1, with a possible D match to TRBD1 (6 bases). Trimming removed 5 bases from V and 1 base from J, with 11 bases in between. Germline V CDR1 and CDR2: SGHTA, FQGTGA. The CDR3 sequence is 14 residues long. This chain's CDR3 is CASSQDSSNTEAFF. In DNA, the CDR3 is TGTGCCAGCAGCCAGGACAGTTCGAACACTGAAGCTTTCTTT. Filled out from reference TRBV7-3 and TRBJ1-1, the complete variable domain reads GAGVSQTPSNKVTEKGKYVELRCDPISGHTALYWYRQSLGQGPEFLIYFQGTGAADDSGLPNDRFFAVRPEGSVSTLKIQRTERGDSAVYLCASSQDSSNTEAFFGQGTRLTVV.

The gene calls are TRBV28 and TRBJ1-1; D might be TRBD1 (6 bases). Germline V lookup: CDR1 MDHEN, CDR2 SYDVKM. Trimming left V 6 bases short and J 0 bases short, with 14 bases between. CDR3 length: 15 residues. The DNA of the CDR3 is TGTGCCAGCAGGATTGGGGGACAACTGAACACTGAAGCTTTCTTT. Translating it yields CASRIGGQLNTEAFF.

The chain uses TRBV15 and TRBJ2-5, with D possibly TRBD1 on 6 matching bases. Per germline, CDR1 LNHNV and CDR2 YYDKDF (reference sequence). The CDR3 length is 17 residues. V lost 1 base to trimming and J lost 5 bases, with 20 bases between them. In DNA form, the CDR3 reads TGTGCCACCAGCAGAGTCCGTAAGATGTCAGGGGTGGAGACCCAGTACTTC. It codes for CATSRVRKMSGVETQYF.

The chain combines TRBV27 with TRBJ1-5, with a tentative D call TRBD1 (6 bases). Trimming pared 4 bases from V and 0 bases from J, leaving 19 bases between. This CDR3 comprises 18 residues. CDR1 and CDR2 from the germline V gene are MNHEY and SMNVEV (reference sequence). The CDR3 protein is CASSSGQRPTYSNQPQHF. CDR3 DNA: TGTGCCAGCAGTTCCGGACAGCGACCTACATATAGCAATCAGCCCCAGCATTTT.

This clone was observed a single time. This is likely a read error, given that the CDR3 carries no conserved phenylalanine or tryptophan at its end. No DNA is shown, since the ends of the CDR3 on it are uncertain; the CDR3 is the one TCRdb lists. This chain connects TRBV2 to TRBJ2-7; TRBD1 was called by the table and not checked on the DNA. Germline-derived CDR1 and CDR2 are SNHLY and FYNNEI. The CDR3 extends over 10 residues, inclusive of both ends. CDR3 sequence: CASRGTGPTY.

The rearrangement joins TRBV27 to TRBJ2-7; TRBD1 matches at 9 bases. Germline-derived CDR1 and CDR2 are MNHEY and SMNVEV (reference sequence). This CDR3 comprises 14 residues. With V trimmed by 0 bases and J by 5 bases, 2 bases remained unmatched. The CDR3 bases are TGTGCCAGCAGTTTATCGGGACAGGGTAACGAGCAGTACTTC. Translating it yields CASSLSGQGNEQYF.

The CDR3: CASSFRGLDTNTDTQYF. The CDR3 bases are TGTGCCAGCAGCTTCAGGGGGCTAGATACGAACACAGATACGCAGTATTTT. The J gene is TRBJ2-3, the V gene TRBV7-9; the match to TRBD1 covers 8 bases. V was clipped by 3 bases and J by 2 bases; unmatched bases: 10. CDR3 length: 17 residues. Germline CDR1 reads SEHNR; CDR2 reads FQNEAQ (reference sequence). The variable domain in full, with the rest retrieved from reference TRBV7-9 and TRBJ2-3, is DTGVSQNPRHKITKRGQNVTFRCDPISEHNRLYWYRQTLGQGPEFLTYFQNEAQLEKSRLLSDRFSAERPKGSFSTLEIQRTEQGDSAMYLCASSFRGLDTNTDTQYFGPGTRLTVL.

This clone has only one observation. The J gene is TRBJ2-3, the V gene TRBV5-1; 11 bases agree with TRBD2. V lost 2 bases, J lost 4 bases, and 9 bases stayed unmatched. The germline CDR1 and CDR2 sequences are SGHRS and YFSETQ. The CDR3 contains 17 residues. The chain's CDR3 is CASSFLGLAGGSDTQYF. In DNA, the CDR3 is TGCGCCAGCAGCTTTCTAGGGCTAGCGGGGGGATCAGATACGCAGTATTTT.

The V gene is TRBV5-4, the J gene TRBJ2-1; perhaps TRBD2 as D (5 bases). CDR3 size: 16 residues. Trimming shortened V by 4 bases and J by 4 bases, and 18 bases separated the two germline ends. CDR1 and CDR2 from the germline V gene are SGHNT and YYREEE (reference sequence). This CDR3 reads CASSPRGESDYNEQFF. CDR3 sequence (DNA): TGTGCCAGCAGCCCCCGTGGGGAGAGCGATTACAATGAGCAGTTCTTC.

The gene calls are TRBV27 and TRBJ2-1; D might be TRBD2 (5 bases). Trimming cost V 6 bases and J 0 bases, with 9 bases left between them. The CDR3 extends over 14 amino acids. Germline V gives CDR1 MNHEY, CDR2 SMNVEV (reference sequence). The CDR3 coding sequence is TGTGCCAGCAGCCCCGGAGGCTCCTACAATGAGCAGTTCTTC. Translation: CASSPGGSYNEQFF.

The chain carries TRBV19 and TRBJ2-7; 7 bases match TRBD1. The CDR3 is 12 residues long. V lost 9 bases and J lost 5; bases outside the gene matches: 7. Germline V gene data show CDR1 as LNHDA and CDR2 as SQIVND (reference sequence). The CDR3: CASGGQVDEQYF. The CDR3 bases are TGTGCCAGCGGAGGACAGGTCGACGAGCAGTACTTC.

This chain joins TRBV27 and TRBJ2-7; 8 nucleotides agree with TRBD2. The ends lost 3 bases at V and 2 bases at J; junction bases unmatched: 9. The germline V gene encodes CDR1 MNHEY and CDR2 SMNVEV (reference sequence). The CDR3 spans 16 residues. CDR3 in DNA: TGTGCCAGCAGTTTCCGAGCGGGGGTGCTACCCTACGAGCAGTACTTC. As protein: CASSFRAGVLPYEQYF.

This clone was counted once. The rearrangement links TRBV15 to TRBJ2-3; maybe TRBD2 (6 bases). The CDR3 has 16 residues. V lost 0 bases and J lost 3, with 13 bases in between. Germline CDR1 and CDR2: LNHNV and YYDKDF (reference sequence). The CDR3 spells CATSRDGGIGTDTQYF. As DNA, the CDR3 is TGTGCCACCAGCAGAGACGGCGGGATTGGAACAGATACGCAGTATTTT. The full variable domain, completed using reference TRBV15 and TRBJ2-3, is DAMVIQNPRYQVTQFGKPVTLSCSQTLNHNVMYWYQQKSSQAPKLLFHYYDKDFNNEADTPDNFQSRRPNTSFCFLDIRSPGLGDTAMYLCATSRDGGIGTDTQYFGPGTRLTVL.

This chain uses TRBV11-2 with TRBJ1-2; 7 nucleotides agree with TRBD1. V shed 5 bases and J 4 bases; nucleotides not matched to a gene: 13. The CDR3 runs 16 residues. The germline CDR1 and CDR2 sequences are SGHAT and FQNNGV. CDR3 in DNA: TGTGCCAGCAGCATAGGGGTACAGGGGAGAGGCTATGGCTACACCTTC. The encoded protein is CASSIGVQGRGYGYTF. The variable domain in full, completed from reference TRBV11-2 and TRBJ1-2, reads EAGVAQSPRYKIIEKRQSVAFWCNPISGHATLYWYQQILGQGPKLLIQFQNNGVVDDSQLPKDRFSAERLKGVDSTLKIQPAKLEDSAVYLCASSIGVQGRGYGYTFGSGTRLTVV.

The V call is TRBV2, the J call TRBJ2-3, with a tentative D call TRBD2 (6 bases). The V end lost 7 bases, the J end lost 2 bases, and 10 bases lay between the germline ends. Germline V CDR1 and CDR2: SNHLY, FYNNEI. The CDR3 has 13 amino acids. CDR3 in DNA: TGTGCCAGCAAACCGGGAGCCACAGATACGCAGTATTTT. Translating it yields CASKPGATDTQYF.

The V call is TRBV5-5, the J call TRBJ1-1; 9 nucleotides match TRBD1. The CDR3 extends over 15 amino acids. V was clipped by 4 bases and J by 0 bases; unmatched bases: 4. CDR1 is SGHKS and CDR2 is YYEKEE in the germline V gene (reference sequence). CDR3 in amino acids: CASSPGQGMNTEAFF. CDR3 sequence (DNA): TGTGCCAGCAGCCCCGGACAGGGGATGAACACTGAAGCTTTCTTT.